A single T cell receptor (beta chain) is shown here with its context. Its antigen remains undetermined. Per-base qualities were not stored, and no clone one base away is much larger. Donors were 39 systemically healthy Caucasian individuals from Russia aged roughly 6 to 95 years. Around 10 milliliters of peripheral blood were collected from each donor into EDTA-treated Vacutainer tubes. Ficoll-Paque density-gradient centrifugation was used to isolate PBMCs, with at least 6 million per sample. Trizol reagent was used to extract total RNA from the PBMCs, yielding at least 5 micrograms per sample. Naive CD45RAhigh/CD27high T cell percentages were measured by flow cytometry on a PBMC aliquot from every donor. This sample was included in a study of blood T cells in healthy people across ages (dated by TCRdb to about 2015). Background for the entire study: Template switching captured roughly one uniquely barcoded TCR beta cDNA molecule per two T cells in model experiments. The donors were split into four age groups: young (average 16 years), middle-aged (39), aged (more than 55) and long-lived (approximately 89). Donors of different ages were randomly distributed across sequencing lanes to avoid experimental bias. The study measured age-related changes in TCR beta repertoire diversity using deep sequencing normalized with unique cDNA molecular identifiers. Using the same blood draw, the study looked at two additional independent replicas of 1 million unique cDNA reads for two donors, one aged 18 to 30 and the other aged 80 or older. Findings and caveats that apply to the study as a whole: Estimates of total diversity based on one million sequenced T cells were regarded as lower bounds and as underestimates. Compared with the aged group, more naive CD4+ T cells, fewer expanded clones and increased TCR diversity were shown by the long-lived group, suggesting age selection. Observed TCR beta diversity per million T cells fell roughly linearly with age, and a significant reduction was already apparent by age roughly 40. A strong correlation was found between observed TCR beta diversity and the percentage of naive T cells measured by flow cytometry. Because the CMV infection status of the donors was unknown, age-related changes in expanded clonotypes may potentially have been confounded. Bulk unsorted PBMC profiling prevented conclusive comparison of naive and antigen-experienced compartments.

The library was generated by 5' RACE. The listed sequencing device is Illumina HiSeq 2500. The second PCR ran for roughly 7 to 12 cycles and used a J-beta primer mix along with a sample-barcoded 5' primer. A unique molecular identifier was introduced onto each TCR beta cDNA molecule by a template-switch 5' adaptor carrying 12 random nucleotides. Each sample yielded at least 2.5 million CDR3-containing paired-end reads. All of the RNA was converted into first-strand cDNA using the Mint cDNA synthesis kit, with a TRBC-specific oligonucleotide serving as the primer. After uracil-DNA glycosylase treatment, a first 18-cycle PCR used universal primers M1SS and BC2_uni_R on all cDNA. The study's own analysis went as follows. Normalization of each sample was performed by random selection of 1 million high-quality reads, each carrying a distinct molecular identifier. Instead of being binned into consensus sequences, reads that shared molecular identifiers were thrown out. MiTCR, set to a Q25 quality threshold and the strictest error-elimination algorithm, was used for CDR3 identification, clonotype clustering and error correction. A nonparametric unseen species model using Euler transformation provided a lower-bound estimate of total TCR beta diversity. The public reads were reanalyzed by TCRdb: fastp trimming at Q25, MiXCR alignment, in-frame beta chains only. Rows merge per CDR3 protein into single entries with the most common DNA and genes. V and J calls and clone size were set by TCRdb, not the authors. The table for this sample lists fewer than 700,000 distinct CDR3 sequences; roughly 48% of them were counted only once. The top ten hold approximately 23% of the sample.

CDR1 and CDR2 are read off the germline V gene (reference sequence) as DFQATT and SNEGSKA. The CDR3 contains 13 residues, cysteine and phenylalanine counted. Of all the DNA, just the CDR3 is kept, 39 bases in frame from base 1. V drops 5 bases and J drops 5 bases, leaving 14 bases in between. The sample comprised blood. Recombination joined TRBV20-1 with TRBJ2-3; the D region possibly corresponds to TRBD2 (6 bases align). The sequence came from a man aged 80 or over in good health. The nucleotide sequence reads TGCAGTGCTCACGACCGGGAGAGAGATACGCAGTATTTT. Its amino acids are CSAHDRERDTQYF.